The sequence of this TCR beta chain was determined in a study of T-cell reconstitution after alpha-beta-depleted transplantation in children. Broader study findings: A year post-transplant, T-cell counts and diversity derived mostly from newly produced T cells. At around two months after transplant, the alpha-beta T cells were reportedly derived from several hundred expanded clones that came from non-depleted graft cells.

The TCRbeta library incorporated unique molecular identifiers. Via MiXCR, TCRdb re-called the PCR reads, giving one row per CDR3 protein. The sample shows about 580,000 distinct CDR3 sequences, 20% to 25% of them seen only once. V shed 5 bases and J 0 bases; nucleotides not matched to a gene: 3. The CDR3 length is 17 residues. This clonotype has a count of ten or more. The antigen remains undetermined. This sequence was found in a boy less than two years old who had a stem cell transplant for acute myeloid leukemia, so the T cells may come from the graft donor. The chain employs TRBV12-3 or TRBV12-4 and TRBJ2-6; 11 nucleotides match TRBD1. The material sequenced was PBMCs, mostly from graft donor cells, taken 360 days after TCRalphabeta/CD19-depleted stem cell transplant. The DNA of the CDR3 is TGTGCCAGCAGTGCCGGGACAGGGGGCTCTGGGGCCAACGTCCTGACTTTC. This encodes CASSAGTGGSGANVLTF.